The 31 T cell receptor beta chains below were found in one sample sequenced in a study of T cell repertoires in cytomegalovirus infection. Antigens for these TCRs are unknown. One entry per CDR3 protein results from TCRdb running MiXCR on the reads. Among some 940,000 distinct CDR3 sequences listed, 25% to 40% were seen once. The starting material was cultured CD8+ T cells from PBMCs, obtained from culture after CMV antigen stimulation. These receptors originate from a human donor in good health (CMV status not recorded). Some clones in this sample may be carry-over from other donors' samples.

This sequence joins TRBV7-2 and TRBJ1-3, with 7 positions matching TRBD1. This CDR3 is built from 15 residues. Trimming cost V 2 bases and J 2 bases; bases outside gene matches: 3. CDR1 is SGHTA and CDR2 is FQGNSA in the germline V gene. The CDR3 is CASSLTQGTGNTIYF. DNA for the CDR3: TGTGCCAGCAGCTTAACACAGGGGACTGGAAACACCATATATTTT.

The chain uses TRBV7-4 and TRBJ2-7; possibly TRBD1 or TRBD2 for D (6 bases each). Germline V gene sequence: CDR1 SGHVT, CDR2 SQSDAQ. V was clipped by 5 bases and J by 6 bases, with 20 bases between them. The CDR3 covers 15 residues. DNA of the CDR3: TGTGCCAGCAGCCCCCCTGGGGCAGGGGACTCCGAGCAGTACGTC. Amino acid sequence: CASSPPGAGDSEQYV.

This chain connects TRBV6-6 to TRBJ2-5; 11 nucleotides align to TRBD2. From germline, CDR1 is MNHNY and CDR2 SVGAGI (reference sequence). V lost 2 bases, J lost 5 bases, and 7 bases stayed unmatched. The length of the CDR3 is 16 residues. CDR3 residues: CASSYDSGGASETQYF. CDR3 DNA sequence: TGTGCCAGCAGTTACGATAGCGGGGGGGCGTCGGAGACCCAGTACTTC.

The rearrangement joins TRBV12-3 or TRBV12-4 to TRBJ2-7, with D perhaps TRBD2 (6 bases). Trimming took off 2 bases at V and 2 bases at J, with 16 bases between the two ends. This CDR3 has 16 amino acids. DNA of the CDR3: TGTGCCAGCAGTTTATTTCGGGGGAAGAAGGCCTACGAGCAGTACTTC. Translating gives CASSLFRGKKAYEQYF.

The rearrangement joins TRBV7-2 to TRBJ2-5, with D perhaps TRBD1 (6 bases). Trimming shortened V by 1 base and J by 3 bases, and 24 bases separated the two germline ends. The CDR3 totals 19 residues. CDR1 and CDR2 (germline): SGHTA, FQGNSA. The CDR3 bases are TGTACCAGCAGCTTAGATTTAGTAGGCAGGGGCCCCCAGGAAGAGACCCAGTACTTC. Translating it yields CTSSLDLVGRGPQEETQYF.

This clonotype was detected only a few times. V and J are TRBV10-2 and TRBJ2-5, with D unclear. Trimming cost V 0 bases and J 3 bases, with 14 bases left between them. The CDR3 is 16 amino acids. Germline assignment: CDR1 WSHSY and CDR2 SAAADI. As DNA, the CDR3 is TGCGCCAGCAGTGAGTCGCCGGACGGACCTGAAGAGACCCAGTACTTC. As protein: CASSESPDGPEETQYF.

This clonotype was seen a few times. This chain links TRBV7-4 with TRBJ2-7, with D possibly being TRBD1 (6 bases). Germline-derived CDR1 and CDR2 are SGHVT and SQSDAQ. This CDR3 region has 13 residues. V shed 6 bases and J shed 5 bases, with 14 bases lying between them. The chain's CDR3 is CASSPRGGHEQYV. In DNA, the CDR3 is TGTGCCAGCAGTCCCAGGGGTGGCCACGAGCAGTACGTC.

This clonotype was counted only a few times. The chain has TRBV27 and TRBJ1-2; no firm D call. Deletions cut 9 bases from V and 4 bases from J, with 15 bases between. Germline CDR1 reads MNHEY; CDR2 reads SMNVEV (reference sequence). This CDR3 is built from 13 residues. As DNA, the CDR3 is TGTGCCAGTTCGGAGGAGGGTTTCTATGGCTACACCTTC. Translation gives CASSEEGFYGYTF.

This clonotype came up a few times. This chain links TRBV15 with TRBJ2-7; D is unresolved. This CDR3 region has 12 residues. Trimming left V 5 bases short and J 1 base short, with 6 bases between. Germline lookup yields CDR1 LNHNV and CDR2 YYDKDF (reference sequence). CDR3 in DNA: TGTGCCACCAGCTACGGGTCCTACGAGCAGTACTTC. The encoded protein is CATSYGSYEQYF.

The V call is TRBV10-3, the J call TRBJ2-5; 10 bases align to TRBD2. Losses at the gene ends were 4 bases for V and 4 bases for J; bases not matched to a gene: 9. CDR1 is ENHRY, CDR2 SYGVKD, per germline. CDR3 length: 16 residues. Here the CDR3 reads CAISGASGGVGETQYF. Here the CDR3 DNA reads TGTGCCATCAGTGGGGCTAGCGGGGGTGTTGGAGAGACCCAGTACTTC.

The chain uses TRBV4-1 and TRBJ1-1; D is uncertain. Trimming took 1 base from V and 0 from J, leaving 9 bases between them. Germline lookup yields CDR1 MGHRA and CDR2 YSYEKL. The CDR3 consists of 15 residues. The CDR3 loop is CASSQGPSLNTEAFF. The DNA of the CDR3 is TGCGCCAGCAGCCAAGGACCCAGCCTGAACACTGAAGCTTTCTTT.

This clonotype was detected only a few times. The J gene is TRBJ1-5, the V gene TRBV9; the match to TRBD1 covers 8 bases. Germline lookup yields CDR1 SGDLS and CDR2 YYNGEE. The CDR3 is 15 residues long. V shed 3 bases and J 6 bases; nucleotides not matched to a gene: 8. The CDR3 bases are TGTGCCAGCAGCGCCCGGACAGGGATGGGTCAGCCCCAGCATTTT. Its translation: CASSARTGMGQPQHF. The full variable domain, with the rest looked up from reference TRBV9 and TRBJ1-5, is DSGVTQTPKHLITATGQRVTLRCSPRSGDLSVYWYQQSLDQGLQFLIQYYNGEERAKGNILERFSAQQFPDLHSELNLSSLELGDSALYFCASSARTGMGQPQHFGDGTRLSIL.

The CDR3 reads CASSSGISRYGYTF. In DNA, the CDR3 is TGTGCCAGCAGTTCGGGTATCTCTCGCTATGGCTACACCTTC. The V gene is TRBV27, the J gene TRBJ1-2, with D unclear. The CDR3 consists of 14 residues. Deletions cut 4 bases from V and 4 bases from J, with 13 bases between. Per germline, CDR1 MNHEY and CDR2 SMNVEV (reference sequence).

There are a few counts of this clonotype. The chain has TRBV20-1 and TRBJ2-7; D is possibly TRBD1 or TRBD2 (6 bases each). This CDR3 has 13 amino acids. Germline CDR1 is DFQATT and CDR2 is SNEGSKA (reference sequence). With 6 bases removed from V and 0 bases from J, the gap between germline ends came to 12 bases. The CDR3 DNA sequence: TGCAGTGCGCGGGACATCGGCTCCTACGAGCAGTACGTC. This codes for CSARDIGSYEQYV.

This clonotype was seen ten or more times. V gene TRBV7-3 combines with J gene TRBJ2-5; 12 nucleotides align to TRBD2. With 5 bases clipped from V and 5 bases from J, the junction kept 6 bases outside the gene matches. The CDR3 loop spans 15 amino acids. Germline V gene sequence: CDR1 SGHTA, CDR2 FQGTGA. The CDR3 nucleotides read TGTGCCAGCAGCCCCGGACTAGCGGGGCTTGAGACCCAGTACTTC. Encoded protein: CASSPGLAGLETQYF.

The chain carries TRBV5-4 and TRBJ2-7; D is ambiguous. CDR1 SGHNT and CDR2 YYREEE come from the germline V gene (reference sequence). Trimming stripped 0 bases from V and 0 bases from J, with 10 bases between. This CDR3 contains 15 residues. The CDR3 loop is CASSLAAAPSYEQYF. The CDR3 DNA is TGTGCCAGCAGCTTGGCTGCGGCTCCCTCCTACGAGCAGTACTTC.

The table lists this clonotype with many counts. The chain uses TRBV7-8 and TRBJ2-5; D not resolved. The V gene lost 1 base and the J gene lost 5 bases, with 17 bases spanning the gap. This CDR3 contains 16 residues. CDR1 is SGHVS and CDR2 is FQNEAQ in the germline V gene. CDR3 amino acids: CASSLDHLGPVETQYF. CDR3 in DNA: TGTGCCAGCAGCTTAGACCACTTAGGACCAGTCGAGACCCAGTACTTC.

This clonotype was recorded only once. The V and J genes are TRBV3-1 and TRBJ2-7, with D unresolved. The CDR3 length is 13 residues. Between the trimmed V and J ends, which lost 4 bases and 6 bases, there was a span of 13 bases. Germline V gives CDR1 LGHDT, CDR2 YNNKEL (reference sequence). CDR3 sequence (DNA): TGTGCCAGCAGCCCCTCGCCTGGAGTCGAGCAGTACTTC. Translation gives CASSPSPGVEQYF.

J is TRBJ2-1 and V is TRBV6-5, with TRBD2 matching 10 bases. This CDR3 contains 14 residues. Trimming at V came to 5 bases and at J to 4 bases, leaving 2 bases not matched to a gene. The V gene's germline CDR1 is MNHEY and CDR2 SVGAGI. The CDR3 DNA reads as TGTGCCAGCAGTACTAGCGGGGAGTACAATGAGCAGTTCTTC. Its translation: CASSTSGEYNEQFF.

This clonotype was seen more than once but under ten times. CDR3 residues: CASSRTSGGNTGELFF. The CDR3 nucleotides read TGTGCCAGCAGTCGGACTAGCGGGGGCAACACCGGGGAGCTGTTTTTT. J is TRBJ2-2 and V is TRBV2; 13 bases align to TRBD2. Per the germline V gene, CDR1 is SNHLY and CDR2 is FYNNEI. J lost 2 bases, V lost 5 bases, and 2 bases had no gene match. The CDR3 sequence is 16 residues long.

V is TRBV4-1 and J is TRBJ1-5; tentatively, D is TRBD1 (6 bases). V was cut by 4 bases and J by 4 bases, with 20 bases left in between. The CDR3 length is 17 residues. Germline values: CDR1 MGHRA, CDR2 YSYEKL. The CDR3 DNA is TGCGCCAGCAGCCGAAGACTCCGGGACAACGATAATCAGCCCCAGCATTTT. Translation: CASSRRLRDNDNQPQHF.

This chain connects TRBV7-8 to TRBJ1-5; 7 bases match TRBD1. CDR1 and CDR2 from the germline V gene are SGHVS and FQNEAQ. V shed 5 bases, J shed 10 bases, and the junction held 11 bases outside the gene matches. This CDR3 is 14 amino acids long. The CDR3 DNA is TGTGCCAGCAGCGTTGACAGGGCCCAGGGTCCCCAGCATTTT. Translating it yields CASSVDRAQGPQHF.

Details on this clonotype: One base away lies a much larger clone, so this may be a sequencing read error. Here the CDR3 reads CASVSPETGELFF. Here the CDR3 DNA reads TGTGCCAGCGTATCTCCAGAAACGGGGGAGCTGTTTTTT. The chain couples TRBV7-8 to TRBJ2-2, with D uncertain. V was clipped by 8 bases and J by 8 bases, with 15 bases between them. The CDR3 is 13 amino acids. Germline V gene sequence: CDR1 SGHVS, CDR2 FQNEAQ.

This clonotype was observed a few times. The V and J genes are TRBV6-5 and TRBJ2-6; possible D gene TRBD2, 5 bases. This CDR3 region has 17 residues. Germline V gene sequence: CDR1 MNHEY, CDR2 SVGAGI. V dropped 5 bases and J dropped 0 bases, with 14 bases sitting between them. CDR3 in amino acids: CASSPGFPSSGANVLTF. CDR3 sequence (DNA): TGTGCCAGCAGTCCGGGGTTCCCGAGCTCTGGGGCCAACGTCCTGACTTTC.

Of note for this clonotype: This clone may be a read error of a much larger clone one base away. The chain has TRBV7-9 and TRBJ2-4; no reliable D call. CDR3 size: 14 residues. Germline CDR1 reads SEHNR; CDR2 reads FQNEAQ (reference sequence). V lost 1 base to trimming and J lost 1 base, with 5 bases between them. The CDR3 protein is CASSLVRAKNIQYF. The CDR3 bases are TGTGCCAGCAGCTTAGTAAGGGCCAAAAACATTCAGTACTTC.

This chain connects TRBV7-6 to TRBJ2-3; 7 nucleotides match TRBD2. The CDR3 has 17 amino acids. V dropped 1 base and J dropped 1; count of bases not matched to a gene: 8. CDR1 and CDR2 (germline): SGHVS, FNYEAQ. CDR3 in DNA: TGTGCCAGCAGCTTAGGAGGCGGGCTAGCGGGCACAGATACGCAGTATTTT. Translated, it gives CASSLGGGLAGTDTQYF.

The sample holds many counts of this clonotype. The CDR3 nucleotides read TGTGCCAGCAGCTTAGTTGAAAGGGGGGGCTCCTACGAGCAGTACGTC. Translation gives CASSLVERGGSYEQYV. The chain has TRBV7-2 and TRBJ2-7; D is perhaps TRBD2 (7 bases). Germline lookup yields CDR1 SGHTA and CDR2 FQGNSA. The V and J ends lost 1 base and 0 bases respectively, with 13 bases between them. The CDR3 extends over 16 amino acids.

The genes are TRBV7-6 and TRBJ2-1; possible D gene TRBD1, 7 bases. CDR3 size: 16 residues. Per the germline V gene, CDR1 is SGHVS and CDR2 is FNYEAQ. V was pared by 5 bases and J by 3 bases, with 17 bases between. CDR3 residues: CASSLRRRDSYNEQFF. The CDR3, as DNA: TGTGCCAGCAGCCTACGCAGGAGGGACAGCTACAATGAGCAGTTCTTC. Variable domain in full (rest from reference TRBV7-6 and TRBJ2-1): GAGVSQSPRYKVTKRGQDVALRCDPISGHVSLYWYRQALGQGPEFLTYFNYEAQQDKSGLPNDRFSAERPEGSISTLTIQRTEQRDSAMYRCASSLRRRDSYNEQFFGPGTRLTVL.

This rearrangement joins TRBV20-1 to TRBJ1-1; tentatively, D is TRBD1 (6 bases). Trimming took off 4 bases at V and 2 bases at J, with 11 bases between the two ends. The V gene's germline CDR1 is DFQATT and CDR2 SNEGSKA (reference sequence). This CDR3 has 13 residues. The CDR3 DNA follows: TGCAGTGCTACTAACAGGGCAAACACTGAAGCTTTCTTT. Amino acid sequence: CSATNRANTEAFF.

The V and J genes are TRBV13 and TRBJ2-1; D is undetermined. CDR1 and CDR2 (germline): PRHDT, FYEKMQ (reference sequence). The CDR3 is 13 amino acids. Trimming stripped 3 bases from V and 5 bases from J, with 8 bases between. This chain's CDR3 is CASSFYLNNEQFF. The CDR3 nucleotides are TGTGCCAGCAGCTTTTACCTAAACAATGAGCAGTTCTTC. The full variable domain, completed using reference TRBV13 and TRBJ2-1, is AAGVIQSPRHLIKEKRETATLKCYPIPRHDTVYWYQQGPGQDPQFLISFYEKMQSDKGSIPDRFSAQQFSDYHSELNMSSLELGDSALYFCASSFYLNNEQFFGPGTRLTVL.

The chain uses TRBV25-1 and TRBJ2-1; D is unresolved. Germline V gives CDR1 MGHDK, CDR2 SYGVNS. Trimming took 1 base from V and 10 from J, leaving 2 bases between them. This CDR3 is 10 amino acids long. Written as DNA, the CDR3 is TGTGCCAGCAGTGAATGGGAGCAGTTCTTC. Amino acid sequence: CASSEWEQFF.